This entry is about one T cell receptor (beta chain). These data belong to a study of blood T cell repertoires in COVID-19. About the study: Spain, Italy and the United States supplied samples that represented acute and convalescent COVID-19. PBMCs, B-cell-depleted T cells, or T cells were the source of the cDNA or gDNA that made up the material.

With 4 bases removed from V and 3 bases from J, the gap between germline ends came to 11 bases. Germline V gene lookup returns CDR1 LGHNA and CDR2 YSLEER. The CDR3 has 14 amino acids. Original methodology: Reference gene primers were amplified, and this amplification served to estimate nucleated cell counts. Only in-frame clones appear in the TCRdb table, and some are missing; sequencing was by immunoSEQ multiplex PCR. V, J and clone size were drawn from that table, and D and trimming were deduced from the DNA. Of 310,000 or so clones in the sample, around 87% were seen once. Material for sequencing was peripheral blood. The rearrangement uses TRBV4-3 and TRBJ2-3; the D gene is possibly TRBD1 (6 bases). This clonotype originated in a woman aged 45 to 65 with active or convalescent COVID-19. The CDR3 loop reads CASSLGQRTDTQYF. CDR3 bases: TGCGCCAGCAGCCTGGGACAACGAACAGATACGCAGTATTTT.